The rows below give T cell receptor beta chains drawn from one sample of a study of blood T cell repertoires in COVID-19. Some clones are missing from TCRdb's copy, which holds only in-frame ones; the method was immunoSEQ multiplex PCR. The data contain 100,000 to 150,000 clones, about 87% of them singletons. Specimen: peripheral blood. Receptor source: a man aged 50 to 60 with acute or convalescent COVID-19. Both conserved end residues are part of each CDR3. D genes are given only for firm matches. Some rows mark clone size as missing; the rest say once, few, many or name a class of expanded clone.

abundance	d_gene	v_gene	j_gene	CDR3aa	CDR3nt
.	.	TRBV2	TRBJ2-3	CASSLSTSTDTQYF	TGTGCCAGCAGCCTTTCTACTAGCACAGATACGCAGTATTTT
once	.	TRBV28	TRBJ1-3	CASVWGLGNTIYF	TGTGCCAGCGTGTGGGGGCTTGGAAACACCATATATTTT
.	.	TRBV16	TRBJ1-2	CASSQQGGYTF	TGTGCCAGCAGCCAACAGGGCGGCTACACCTTC
.	.	TRBV10-1	TRBJ1-5	CASSESGRVDQPQHF	TGCGCCAGCAGTGAGTCAGGCAGGGTTGATCAGCCCCAGCATTTT
.	.	TRBV3-1/TRBV3-2	TRBJ2-7	CASSQGPEQYF	TGTGCCAGCAGCCAAGGGCCGGAGCAGTACTTC
once	TRBD1	TRBV6-5	TRBJ2-5	CASRRQGALETQYF	TGTGCCAGCAGGAGACAGGGGGCATTGGAGACCCAGTACTTC
.	.	TRBV19	TRBJ2-3	CASSKVGGSDTQYF	TGTGCCAGTAGTAAGGTCGGGGGATCAGATACGCAGTATTTT
medium-sized	TRBD2	TRBV7-9	TRBJ2-1	CASSSRKREGRYNEQFF	TGTGCCAGCAGCTCAAGAAAGCGGGAGGGCCGGTACAATGAGCAGTTCTTC
.	.	TRBV5-6	TRBJ1-1	CASSLVTLALNTEAFF	TGTGCCAGCAGCTTGGTGACTCTGGCCCTGAACACTGAAGCTTTCTTT
.	.	TRBV20-1	TRBJ1-1	CSASRTMNTEAFF	TGCAGTGCTAGTAGAACAATGAACACTGAAGCTTTCTTT
.	.	TRBV5-1	TRBJ1-4	CASSLGASNEKLFF	TGCGCCAGCAGCTTGGGGGCCTCTAATGAAAAACTGTTTTTT
.	TRBD1	TRBV20-1	TRBJ2-1	CSAGGTGKQFF	TGCAGTGCTGGGGGGACAGGGAAGCAGTTCTTC
.	TRBD1	TRBV29-1	TRBJ2-7	CSVSRDRAEQYF	TGCAGCGTAAGCCGGGACAGAGCCGAGCAGTACTTC
.	.	TRBV7-9	TRBJ1-5	CASSSNGGDNQPQHF	TGTGCCAGCAGCTCGAATGGCGGGGATAATCAGCCCCAGCATTTT
.	TRBD1	TRBV6-5	TRBJ1-4	CASSYTGQGYEKLFF	TGTGCCAGCAGTTACACGGGACAGGGTTATGAAAAACTGTTTTTT
.	.	TRBV29-1	TRBJ1-1	CSVEGSKGRGNTEAFF	TGCAGCGTTGAAGGGTCGAAGGGGAGGGGGAACACTGAAGCTTTCTTT
.	TRBD1	TRBV5-6	TRBJ1-1	CASSLGTGGMNTEAFF	TGTGCCAGCAGCTTGGGGACAGGGGGAATGAACACTGAAGCTTTCTTT
.	TRBD1	TRBV2	TRBJ1-4	CASSALTGDGEKLFF	TGTGCCAGCAGTGCGCTGACAGGGGATGGGGAAAAACTGTTTTTT
.	TRBD1	TRBV15	TRBJ1-5	CATSRVGQGFNQPQHF	TGTGCCACCAGCAGAGTTGGACAGGGATTCAATCAGCCCCAGCATTTT
once	.	TRBV6-5	TRBJ1-5	CASSYKGTGGNQPQHF	TGTGCCAGCAGTTACAAAGGGACGGGGGGCAATCAGCCCCAGCATTTT
.	.	TRBV11-3	TRBJ1-1	CASSLGGANEAFF	TGTGCCAGCAGCTTAGGTGGGGCGAATGAAGCTTTCTTT
.	TRBD2	TRBV5-1	TRBJ2-1	CASSIAGLASYNEQFF	TGCGCCAGCAGCATCGCGGGACTAGCGTCCTACAATGAGCAGTTCTTC
.	TRBD2	TRBV5-1	TRBJ2-3	CASSPTGTSFFTDTQYF	TGCGCCAGCAGCCCTACCGGGACTAGCTTCTTCACAGATACGCAGTATTTT
once	TRBD1	TRBV5-1	TRBJ1-4	CASSLQGAREKLFF	TGCGCCAGCAGCTTACAGGGGGCTAGAGAAAAACTGTTTTTT
.	.	TRBV2	TRBJ1-5	CATLRDLNQPQHF	TGTGCCACCCTCCGGGATCTCAATCAGCCCCAGCATTTT
.	TRBD2	TRBV5-4	TRBJ2-1	CASSKGGLGVYNEQFF	TGTGCCAGCAGCAAAGGGGGACTAGGTGTCTACAATGAGCAGTTCTTC
once	.	TRBV6-5	TRBJ2-7	CASSYLSTGYEQYF	TGTGCCAGCAGTTACCTCAGTACAGGCTACGAGCAGTACTTC
once	.	TRBV27	TRBJ2-1	CASSLRTRRNEQFF	TGTGCCAGCAGTTTACGAACCCGGAGAAATGAGCAGTTCTTC
.	TRBD2	TRBV7-9	TRBJ2-2	CASSFSGGWNAGELFF	TGTGCCAGCAGTTTTAGCGGGGGATGGAACGCCGGGGAGCTGTTTTTT
.	.	TRBV5-1	TRBJ1-2	CASSLGHFDYGYTF	TGCGCCAGCAGCTTAGGACATTTCGACTATGGCTACACCTTC
.	.	TRBV6-5	TRBJ2-1	CASTLDPRGNEQFF	TGTGCCAGCACCTTGGATCCGCGAGGCAATGAGCAGTTCTTC
.	TRBD1	TRBV18	TRBJ1-1	CASFPGRGSNTEAFF	TGTGCCAGTTTCCCGGGCAGGGGGTCCAACACTGAAGCTTTCTTT